What follows describes a single T cell receptor beta chain. TCRdb called the RT-PCR reads again in MiXCR, with one record for every CDR3 protein. The table shows fewer than 800,000 distinct CDR3 sequences, with 14% occurring only once. V was trimmed by 3 bases and J by 5 bases, leaving 13 bases between them. Germline assignment: CDR1 SQVTM and CDR2 ANQGSEA. This CDR3 has 14 amino acids. The source is a female donor in good health, serving as a healthy control. Sequenced sample: memory CD4+ T cells from blood. The chain links TRBV29-1 to TRBJ1-4; D gene uncertain. CDR3 region: CSVDGRSPNEKLFF. The CDR3 DNA follows: TGCAGCGTTGACGGGCGGTCCCCCAATGAAAAACTGTTTTTT.